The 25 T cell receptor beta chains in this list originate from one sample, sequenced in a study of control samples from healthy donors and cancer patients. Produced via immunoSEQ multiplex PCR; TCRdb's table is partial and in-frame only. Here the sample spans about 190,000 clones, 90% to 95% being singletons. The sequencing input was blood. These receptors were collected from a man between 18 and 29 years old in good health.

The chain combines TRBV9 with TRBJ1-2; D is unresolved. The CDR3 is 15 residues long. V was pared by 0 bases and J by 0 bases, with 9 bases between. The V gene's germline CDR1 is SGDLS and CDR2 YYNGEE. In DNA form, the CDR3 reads TGTGCCAGCAGCGTAGCTACCTCGCCTAACTATGGCTACACCTTC. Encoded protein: CASSVATSPNYGYTF.

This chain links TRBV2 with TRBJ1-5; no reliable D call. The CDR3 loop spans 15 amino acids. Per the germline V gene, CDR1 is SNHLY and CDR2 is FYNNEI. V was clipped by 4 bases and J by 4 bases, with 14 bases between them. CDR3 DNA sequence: TGTGCCAGCAGTGGGGTCGGCAGTCCTAATCAGCCCCAGCATTTT. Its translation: CASSGVGSPNQPQHF.

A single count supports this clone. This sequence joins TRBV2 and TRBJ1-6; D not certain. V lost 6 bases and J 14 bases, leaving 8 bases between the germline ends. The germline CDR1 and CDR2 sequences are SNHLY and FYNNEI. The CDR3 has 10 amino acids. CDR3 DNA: TGTGCCAGCAGGGATCGGTCCCTCCACTTT. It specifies CASRDRSLHF.

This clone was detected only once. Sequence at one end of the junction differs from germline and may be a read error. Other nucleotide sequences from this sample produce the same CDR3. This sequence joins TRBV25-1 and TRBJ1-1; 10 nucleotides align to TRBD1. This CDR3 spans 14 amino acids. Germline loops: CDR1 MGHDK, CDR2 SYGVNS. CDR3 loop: CASSGGTGETEAFF. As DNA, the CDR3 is TGTGCTAGCAGTGGCGGGACAGGGGAGACTGAAGCTTTCTTT.

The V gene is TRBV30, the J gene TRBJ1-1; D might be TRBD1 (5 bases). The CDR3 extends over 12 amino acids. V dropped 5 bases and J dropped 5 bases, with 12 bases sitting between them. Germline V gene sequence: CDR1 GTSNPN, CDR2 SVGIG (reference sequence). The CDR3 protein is CAWGRGETEAFF. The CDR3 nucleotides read TGTGCCTGGGGACGGGGGGAGACTGAAGCTTTCTTT.

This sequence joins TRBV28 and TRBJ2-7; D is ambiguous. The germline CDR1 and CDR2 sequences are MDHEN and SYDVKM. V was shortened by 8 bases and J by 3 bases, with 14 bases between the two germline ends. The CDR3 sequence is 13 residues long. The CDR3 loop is CASSGMPNYEQYF. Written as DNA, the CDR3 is TGTGCCAGCTCGGGTATGCCTAACTACGAGCAGTACTTC. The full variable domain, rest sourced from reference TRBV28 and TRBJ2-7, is DVKVTQSSRYLVKRTGEKVFLECVQDMDHENMFWYRQDPGLGLRLIYFSYDVKMKEKGDIPEGYSVSREKKERFSLILESASTNQTSMYLCASSGMPNYEQYFGPGTRLTVT.

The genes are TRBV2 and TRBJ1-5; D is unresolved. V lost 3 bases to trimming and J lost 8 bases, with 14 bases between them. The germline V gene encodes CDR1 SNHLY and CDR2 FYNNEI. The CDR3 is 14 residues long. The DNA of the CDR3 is TGTGCCAGCAGTGAGGGCTTTGAAAGTGAGCCCCAGCATTTT. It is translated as CASSEGFESEPQHF.

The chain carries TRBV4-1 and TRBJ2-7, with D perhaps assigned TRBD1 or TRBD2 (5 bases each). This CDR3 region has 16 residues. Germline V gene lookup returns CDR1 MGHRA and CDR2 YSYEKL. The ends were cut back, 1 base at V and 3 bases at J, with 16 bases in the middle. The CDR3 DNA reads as TGCGCCAGCAGCCAAGGAGGGACGTATAACCTCTACGAGCAGTACTTC. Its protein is CASSQGGTYNLYEQYF.

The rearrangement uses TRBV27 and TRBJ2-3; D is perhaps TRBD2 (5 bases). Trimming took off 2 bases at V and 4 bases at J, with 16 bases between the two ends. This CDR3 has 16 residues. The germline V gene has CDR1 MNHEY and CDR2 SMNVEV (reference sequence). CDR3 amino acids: CASSLVRASRADTQYF. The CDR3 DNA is TGTGCCAGCAGTTTAGTTCGGGCTAGCCGTGCAGATACGCAGTATTTT.

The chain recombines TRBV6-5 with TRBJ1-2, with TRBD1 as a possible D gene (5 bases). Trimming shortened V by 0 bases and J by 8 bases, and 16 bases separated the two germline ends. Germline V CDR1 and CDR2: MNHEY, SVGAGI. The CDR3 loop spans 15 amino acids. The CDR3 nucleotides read TGTGCCAGCAGTTACTCGATCGGGGCGTCTCGGGGCTACACCTTC. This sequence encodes CASSYSIGASRGYTF.

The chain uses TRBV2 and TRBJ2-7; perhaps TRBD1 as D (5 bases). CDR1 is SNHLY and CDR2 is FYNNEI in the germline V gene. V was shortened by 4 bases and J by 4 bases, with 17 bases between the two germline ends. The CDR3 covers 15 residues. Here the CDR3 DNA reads TGTGCCAGCAGTGTAGAAGGGGCCGGAACGTACGAGCAGTACTTC. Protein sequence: CASSVEGAGTYEQYF. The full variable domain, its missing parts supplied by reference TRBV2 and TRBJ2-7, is EPEVTQTPSHQVTQMGQEVILRCVPISNHLYFYWYRQILGQKVEFLVSFYNNEISEKSEIFDDQFSVERPDGSNFTLKIRSTKLEDSAMYFCASSVEGAGTYEQYFGPGTRLTVT.

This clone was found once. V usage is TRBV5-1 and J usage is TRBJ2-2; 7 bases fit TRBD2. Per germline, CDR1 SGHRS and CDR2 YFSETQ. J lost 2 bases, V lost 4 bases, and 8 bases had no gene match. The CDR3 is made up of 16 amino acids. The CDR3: CASSPDGGINTGELFF. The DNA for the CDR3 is TGCGCCAGCAGCCCCGACGGGGGGATTAACACCGGGGAGCTGTTTTTT.

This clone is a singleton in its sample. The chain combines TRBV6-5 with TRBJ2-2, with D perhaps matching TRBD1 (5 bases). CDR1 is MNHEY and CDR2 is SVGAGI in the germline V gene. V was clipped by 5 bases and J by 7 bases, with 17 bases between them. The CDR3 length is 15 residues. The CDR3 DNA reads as TGTGCCAGCAGTCCCCCCCGAAGGGGAAACGGGGAGCTGTTTTTT. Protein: CASSPPRRGNGELFF.

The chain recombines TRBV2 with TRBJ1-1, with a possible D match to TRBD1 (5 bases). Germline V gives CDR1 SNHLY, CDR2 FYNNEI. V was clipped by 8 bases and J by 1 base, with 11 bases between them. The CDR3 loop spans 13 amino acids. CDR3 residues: CASPGGSNTEAFF. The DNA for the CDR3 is TGTGCCAGCCCCGGGGGTTCGAACACTGAAGCTTTCTTT.

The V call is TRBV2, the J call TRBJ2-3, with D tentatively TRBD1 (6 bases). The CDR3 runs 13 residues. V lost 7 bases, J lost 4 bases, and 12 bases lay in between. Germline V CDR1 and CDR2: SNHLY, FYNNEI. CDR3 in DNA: TGTGCCAGCAACCAGGACAGTCCAGATACGCAGTATTTT. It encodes CASNQDSPDTQYF.

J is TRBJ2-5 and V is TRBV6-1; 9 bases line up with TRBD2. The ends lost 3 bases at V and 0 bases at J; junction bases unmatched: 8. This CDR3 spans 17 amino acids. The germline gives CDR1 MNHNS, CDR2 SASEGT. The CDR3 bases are TGTGCCAGCAGTGAGGGGGCTAGCGGGGCGTACCAAGAGACCCAGTACTTC. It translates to CASSEGASGAYQETQYF.

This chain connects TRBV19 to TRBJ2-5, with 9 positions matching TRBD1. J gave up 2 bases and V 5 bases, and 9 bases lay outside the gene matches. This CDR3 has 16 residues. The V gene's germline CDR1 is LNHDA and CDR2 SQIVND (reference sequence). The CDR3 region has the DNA TGTGCCAGTAGTCTCGCCGGACAGGGGAGGCAAGAGACCCAGTACTTC. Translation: CASSLAGQGRQETQYF.

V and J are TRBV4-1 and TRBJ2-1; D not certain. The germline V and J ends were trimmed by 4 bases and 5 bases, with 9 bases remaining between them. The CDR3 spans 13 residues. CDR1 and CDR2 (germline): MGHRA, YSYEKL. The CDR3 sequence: CASSPAVHNEQFF. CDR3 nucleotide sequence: TGCGCCAGCAGCCCGGCGGTGCACAATGAGCAGTTCTTC.

Here the CDR3 reads CASSERGQGGNYEQYF. The CDR3 DNA follows: TGTGCCAGCAGTGAGCGGGGACAGGGAGGGAACTACGAGCAGTACTTC. The chain has TRBV28 and TRBJ2-7, with 9 bases identical to TRBD1. Germline CDR1 reads MDHEN; CDR2 reads SYDVKM. J was trimmed by 3 bases and V by 5 bases; bases with no gene match: 11. There are 16 residues in the CDR3.

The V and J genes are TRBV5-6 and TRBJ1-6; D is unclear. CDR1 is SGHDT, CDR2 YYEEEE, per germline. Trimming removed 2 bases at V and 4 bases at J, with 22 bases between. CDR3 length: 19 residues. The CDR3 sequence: CASSFYSLDGGSYNSPLHF. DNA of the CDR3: TGTGCCAGCAGCTTTTATTCACTAGATGGAGGGTCGTATAATTCACCCCTCCACTTT. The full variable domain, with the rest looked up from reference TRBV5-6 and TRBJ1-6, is DAGVTQSPTHLIKTRGQQVTLRCSPKSGHDTVSWYQQALGQGPQFIFQYYEEEERQRGNFPDRFSGHQFPNYSSELNVNALLLGDSALYLCASSFYSLDGGSYNSPLHFGNGTRLTVT.

The CDR3 coding sequence is TGTGCCACCAGTGTCCCGACCGGGGGCCAGGGCACCGGGGAGCTGTTTTTT. It specifies CATSVPTGGQGTGELFF. This sequence joins TRBV24-1 and TRBJ2-2; D could derive from TRBD1 or TRBD2 (6 bases each). Germline V CDR1 and CDR2: KGHDR, SFDVKD. The CDR3 spans 17 residues. The V end lost 5 bases, the J end lost 4 bases, and 19 bases lay between the germline ends.

The CDR3 spells CASSLASGGLYEQYF. The CDR3 nucleotides read TGTGCCAGCAGCTTGGCTAGCGGGGGGTTGTACGAGCAGTACTTC. The rearrangement links TRBV5-6 to TRBJ2-7; TRBD2 matches at 11 bases. V lost 0 bases to trimming and J lost 4 bases; unmatched junction nucleotides: 3. Germline CDR1 is SGHDT and CDR2 is YYEEEE. The CDR3 is 15 residues long.

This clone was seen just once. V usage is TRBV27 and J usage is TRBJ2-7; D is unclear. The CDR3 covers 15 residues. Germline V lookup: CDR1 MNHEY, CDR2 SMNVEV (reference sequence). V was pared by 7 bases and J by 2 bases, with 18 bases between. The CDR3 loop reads CASIGRVSHTYEQYF. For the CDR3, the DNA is TGTGCCAGCATCGGCCGGGTCTCGCACACCTACGAGCAGTACTTC.

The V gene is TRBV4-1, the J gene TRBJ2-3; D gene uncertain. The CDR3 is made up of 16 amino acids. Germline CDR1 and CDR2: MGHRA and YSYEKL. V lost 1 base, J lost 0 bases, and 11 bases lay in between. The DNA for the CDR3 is TGCGCCAGCAGCCAAGTCGACTTAATAAGCACAGATACGCAGTATTTT. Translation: CASSQVDLISTDTQYF.

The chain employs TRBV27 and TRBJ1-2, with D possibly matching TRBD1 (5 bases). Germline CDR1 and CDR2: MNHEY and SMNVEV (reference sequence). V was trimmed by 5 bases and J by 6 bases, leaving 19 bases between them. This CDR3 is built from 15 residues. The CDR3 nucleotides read TGTGCCAGCAGTCCCTCCATCCAGGGAAAGGATGGCTACACCTTC. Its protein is CASSPSIQGKDGYTF.